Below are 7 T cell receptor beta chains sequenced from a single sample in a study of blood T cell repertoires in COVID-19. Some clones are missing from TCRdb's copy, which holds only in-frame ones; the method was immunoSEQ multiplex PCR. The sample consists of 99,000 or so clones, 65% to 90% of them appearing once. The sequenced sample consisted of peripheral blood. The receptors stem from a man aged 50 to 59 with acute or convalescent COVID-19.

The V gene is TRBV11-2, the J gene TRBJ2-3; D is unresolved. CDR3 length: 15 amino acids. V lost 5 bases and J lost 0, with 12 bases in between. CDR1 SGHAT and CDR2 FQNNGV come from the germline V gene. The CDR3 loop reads CASSLNSISTDTQYF. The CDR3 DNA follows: TGTGCCAGCAGCCTGAACTCGATTAGCACAGATACGCAGTATTTT.

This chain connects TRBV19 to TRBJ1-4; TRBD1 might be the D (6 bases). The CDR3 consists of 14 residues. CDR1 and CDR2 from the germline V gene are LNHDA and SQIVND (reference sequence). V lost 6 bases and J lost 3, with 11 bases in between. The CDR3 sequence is CASSPGASNEKLFF. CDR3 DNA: TGTGCCAGTAGCCCAGGGGCCTCTAATGAAAAACTGTTTTTT. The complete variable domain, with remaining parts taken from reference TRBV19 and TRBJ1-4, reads DGGITQSPKYLFRKEGQNVTLSCEQNLNHDAMYWYRQDPGQGLRLIYYSQIVNDFQKGDIAEGYSVSREKKESFPLTVTSAQKNPTAFYLCASSPGASNEKLFFGSGTQLSVL.

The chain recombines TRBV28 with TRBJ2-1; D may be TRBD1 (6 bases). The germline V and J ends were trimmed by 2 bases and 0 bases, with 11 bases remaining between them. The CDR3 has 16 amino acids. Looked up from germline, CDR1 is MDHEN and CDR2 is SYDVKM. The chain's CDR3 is CASSLRGSSSYNEQFF. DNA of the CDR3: TGTGCCAGCAGTTTAAGGGGGTCGAGCTCCTACAATGAGCAGTTCTTC.

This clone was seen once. The CDR3 DNA reads TGTGCCAGCAGCCCTTGGGGGGGAGACAATGAGCAGTTCTTC. The encoded protein is CASSPWGGDNEQFF. The chain joins TRBV9 to TRBJ2-1; 7 bases align to TRBD2. The CDR3 loop spans 14 amino acids. V lost 4 bases and J lost 5; bases outside the gene matches: 6. From germline, CDR1 is SGDLS and CDR2 YYNGEE. The full variable domain, in which reference TRBV9 and TRBJ2-1 provide the parts outside the CDR3, is DSGVTQTPKHLITATGQRVTLRCSPRSGDLSVYWYQQSLDQGLQFLIQYYNGEERAKGNILERFSAQQFPDLHSELNLSSLELGDSALYFCASSPWGGDNEQFFGPGTRLTVL.

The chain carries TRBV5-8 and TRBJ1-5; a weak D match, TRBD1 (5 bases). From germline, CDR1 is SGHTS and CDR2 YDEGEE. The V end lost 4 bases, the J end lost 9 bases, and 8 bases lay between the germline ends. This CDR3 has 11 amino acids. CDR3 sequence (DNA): TGTGCCAGCAGCCAGGGCACGCCCCAGCATTTT. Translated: CASSQGTPQHF.

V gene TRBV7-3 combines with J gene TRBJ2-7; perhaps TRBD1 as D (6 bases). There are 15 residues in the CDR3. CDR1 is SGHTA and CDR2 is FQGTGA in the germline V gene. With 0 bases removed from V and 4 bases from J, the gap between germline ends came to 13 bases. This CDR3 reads CASSLTGDKRYEQYF. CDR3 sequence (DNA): TGTGCCAGCAGCTTAACAGGGGACAAGAGATACGAGCAGTACTTC.

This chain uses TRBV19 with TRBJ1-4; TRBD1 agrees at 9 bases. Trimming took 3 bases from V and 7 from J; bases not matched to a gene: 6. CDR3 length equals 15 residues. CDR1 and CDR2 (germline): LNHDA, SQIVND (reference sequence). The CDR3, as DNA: TGTGCCAGTAGTATTCGGACAGGGGAGCGTGAAAAACTGTTTTTT. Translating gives CASSIRTGEREKLFF.